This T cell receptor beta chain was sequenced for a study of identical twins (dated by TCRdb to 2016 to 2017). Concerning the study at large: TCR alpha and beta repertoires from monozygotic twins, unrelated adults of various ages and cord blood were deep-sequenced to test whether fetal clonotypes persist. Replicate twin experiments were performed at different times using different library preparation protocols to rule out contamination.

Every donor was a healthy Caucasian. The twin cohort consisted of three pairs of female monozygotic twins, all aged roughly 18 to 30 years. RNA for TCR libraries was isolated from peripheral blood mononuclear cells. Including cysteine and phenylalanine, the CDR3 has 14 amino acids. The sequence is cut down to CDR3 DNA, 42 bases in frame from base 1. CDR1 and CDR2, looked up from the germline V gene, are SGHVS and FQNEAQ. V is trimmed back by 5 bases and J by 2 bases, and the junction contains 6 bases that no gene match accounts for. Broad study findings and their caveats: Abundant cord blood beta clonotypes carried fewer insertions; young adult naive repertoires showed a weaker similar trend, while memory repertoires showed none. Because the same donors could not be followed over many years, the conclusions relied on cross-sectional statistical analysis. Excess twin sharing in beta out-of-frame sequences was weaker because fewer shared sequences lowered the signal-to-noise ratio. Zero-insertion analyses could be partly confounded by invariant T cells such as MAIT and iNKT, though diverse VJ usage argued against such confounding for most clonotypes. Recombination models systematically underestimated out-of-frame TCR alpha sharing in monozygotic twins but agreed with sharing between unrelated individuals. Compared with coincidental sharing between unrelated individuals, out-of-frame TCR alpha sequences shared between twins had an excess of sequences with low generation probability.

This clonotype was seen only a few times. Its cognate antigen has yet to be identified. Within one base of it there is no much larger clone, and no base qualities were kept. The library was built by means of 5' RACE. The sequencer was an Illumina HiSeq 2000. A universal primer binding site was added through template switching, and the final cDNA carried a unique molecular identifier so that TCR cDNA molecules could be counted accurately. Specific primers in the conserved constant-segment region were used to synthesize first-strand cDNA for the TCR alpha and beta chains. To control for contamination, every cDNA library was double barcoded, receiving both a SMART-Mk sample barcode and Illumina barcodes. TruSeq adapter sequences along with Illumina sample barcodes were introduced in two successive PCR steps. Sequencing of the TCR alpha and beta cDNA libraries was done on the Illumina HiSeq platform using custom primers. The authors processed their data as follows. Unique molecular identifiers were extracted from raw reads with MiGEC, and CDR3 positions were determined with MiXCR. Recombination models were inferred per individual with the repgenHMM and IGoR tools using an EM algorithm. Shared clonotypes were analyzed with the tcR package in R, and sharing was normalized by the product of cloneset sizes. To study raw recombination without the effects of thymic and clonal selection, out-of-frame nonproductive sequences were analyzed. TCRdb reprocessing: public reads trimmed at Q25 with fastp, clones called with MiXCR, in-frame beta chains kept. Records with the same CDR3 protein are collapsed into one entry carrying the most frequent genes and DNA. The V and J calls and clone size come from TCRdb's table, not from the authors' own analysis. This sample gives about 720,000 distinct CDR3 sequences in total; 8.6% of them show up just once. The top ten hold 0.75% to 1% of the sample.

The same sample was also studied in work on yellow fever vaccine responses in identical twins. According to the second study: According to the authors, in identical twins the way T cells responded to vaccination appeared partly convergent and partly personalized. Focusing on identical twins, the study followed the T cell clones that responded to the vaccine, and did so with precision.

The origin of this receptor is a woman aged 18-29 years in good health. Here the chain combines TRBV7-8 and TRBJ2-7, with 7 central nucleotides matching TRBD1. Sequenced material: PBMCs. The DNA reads TGTGCCAGCAGCATCGACAGGGCCGCCTACGAGCAGTACTTC. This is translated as CASSIDRAAYEQYF. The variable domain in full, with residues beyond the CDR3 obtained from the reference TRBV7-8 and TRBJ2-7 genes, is GAGVSQSPRYKVAKRGQDVALRCDPISGHVSLFWYQQALGQGPEFLTYFQNEAQLDKSGLPSDRFFAERPEGSVSTLKIQRTQQEDSAVYLCASSIDRAAYEQYFGPGTRLTVT.